This record covers a single T cell receptor beta chain. The antigen it recognizes is unknown. Within one base of it there is no much larger clone, and no base qualities were kept. Trimming takes 1 base from V and 6 bases from J, and the germline ends sit 10 bases apart. From the germline V gene, CDR1 is SGHVS and CDR2 is FQNEAQ. Spanning cysteine to phenylalanine, the CDR3 consists of 14 amino acids. The read is trimmed to its CDR3 DNA, 42 bases read in frame from base 1. The library was produced with RT-PCR. Sequencing used an Illumina HiSeq 2500. The public reads were run again by TCRdb, first through fastp at Q25 and then through MiXCR, and only productive beta chains were kept. Merged by CDR3 protein, the rows form single entries marked with the most common genes and DNA. This sample lists about 540,000 distinct CDR3 sequences; 12% to 15% were detected once. In total, the top ten clones hold approximately 10% of the sample.

This specimen comes from a study of response to subunit inactivated influenza vaccine (dated by TCRdb to 2016 to 2019). Regarding the complete study: Deep quantitative T cell receptor repertoire profiling was used in the study to track responses to a trivalent subunit inactivated influenza vaccine. What the work shows at the level of the full study, not this receptor alone: According to the authors, only a limited number of new T cells may be recruited by each seasonal influenza vaccination.

Specimen: PBMCs from blood, collected 11 to 12 days after vaccination. The TCR sequence derives from a middle-aged man who received an inactivated influenza vaccine. Donor details come from another sample of the same person, matched by shared clones. The chain employs TRBV7-8 and TRBJ2-1; the D gene cannot be named for sure. CDR3 reads: CASSLVGGSNEQFF. The nucleotides read TGTGCCAGCAGCTTAGTGGGCGGTTCCAATGAGCAGTTCTTC.